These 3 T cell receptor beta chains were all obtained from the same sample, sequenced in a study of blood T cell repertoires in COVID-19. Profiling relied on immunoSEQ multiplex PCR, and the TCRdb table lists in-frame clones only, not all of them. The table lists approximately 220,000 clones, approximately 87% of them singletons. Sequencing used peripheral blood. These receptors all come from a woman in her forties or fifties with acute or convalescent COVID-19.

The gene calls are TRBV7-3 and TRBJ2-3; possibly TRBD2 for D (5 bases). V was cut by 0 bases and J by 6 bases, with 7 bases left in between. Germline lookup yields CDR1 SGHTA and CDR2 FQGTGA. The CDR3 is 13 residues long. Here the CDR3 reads CASSLTSGDTQYF. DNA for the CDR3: TGTGCCAGCAGCTTAACGTCGGGGGATACGCAGTATTTT.

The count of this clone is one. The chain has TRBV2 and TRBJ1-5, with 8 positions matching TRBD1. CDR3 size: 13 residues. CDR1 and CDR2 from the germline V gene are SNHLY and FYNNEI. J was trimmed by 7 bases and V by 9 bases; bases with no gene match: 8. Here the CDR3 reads CASWTGSSQPQHF. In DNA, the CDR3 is TGTGCCAGTTGGACAGGGAGTAGCCAGCCCCAGCATTTT.

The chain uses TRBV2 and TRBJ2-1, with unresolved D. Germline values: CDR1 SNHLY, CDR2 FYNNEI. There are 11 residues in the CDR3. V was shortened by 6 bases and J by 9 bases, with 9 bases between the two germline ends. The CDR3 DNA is TGTGCCAGCAGAGCGTACGGTGAGCAGTTCTTC. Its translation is CASRAYGEQFF.